This TCR beta chain is drawn from a study of yellow fever vaccine responses in identical twins. The CDR3 spans 14 residues. V was clipped by 0 bases and J by 3 bases, with 11 bases between them. Germline V gene sequence: CDR1 DFQATT, CDR2 SNEGSKA (reference sequence). From the RT-PCR reads, TCRdb called clonotypes with MiXCR, one entry per CDR3 protein. This sample yields over 1,000 distinct CDR3 sequences, of which less than 85% are seen a single time; roughly 25% belongs to the top ten. As regards this clonotype: Its antigen is not known.

General study findings and limits: Reports say the vaccine T cell response in twins looked partly convergent and partly personalized.

This specimen was T cells from blood (PBMCs), unsorted or a sorted subset (not recorded which), taken before or after yellow fever vaccination (not recorded which). This TCR was recovered from a female donor who received the yellow fever vaccine. The V and J genes are TRBV20-1 and TRBJ2-5; D is unclear. The chain's CDR3 is CSARDGVGKETQYF. The CDR3 coding sequence is TGCAGTGCTAGAGATGGCGTTGGGAAAGAGACCCAGTACTTC.